These T cell receptor beta chains were read from a single sample in a study of T-cell memory formation after mild COVID-19. TCRdb re-derived calls from the 5' RACE reads in MiXCR, one entry per CDR3 protein. The profile shows about 560,000 distinct CDR3 sequences, less than 25% of them singletons. Sequencing was performed on PBMCs or a T cell subset sorted from them (not recorded which). These receptor sequences come from an adult woman who had mild COVID-19 (a few samples of this study predate the infection). Cell type and time point are not known. CDR3s include the opening cysteine and the closing phenylalanine or tryptophan. D genes are given only for firm matches. Rows give clone size only sometimes, using once, few, many, or a class for an expanded clone.

clone size	J gene	V gene	D gene	CDR3 DNA	CDR3 protein
-	TRBJ2-3	TRBV29-1	-	TGCAGCGTTCCCCAGGTGGCTAGCATGTATTTT	CSVPQVASMYF
few	TRBJ1-5	TRBV9	TRBD1	TGTGCCAGCAGCGAGACAGGGGGAAGCAATCAGCCCCAGCATTTT	CASSETGGSNQPQHF
-	TRBJ2-5	TRBV25-1	-	TGTGCCAGCAGTGGATACAGGGTACAGACCCAGTACTTC	CASSGYRVQTQYF
-	TRBJ1-2	TRBV11-2	-	TGTGCCAGCAGCTTAGGGGACACAAGGGGGAACTATGGCTACACCTTC	CASSLGDTRGNYGYTF
few	TRBJ1-1	TRBV30	TRBD1	TGTGCCTGGAGTTTCCAGGGGGCCCGGGGGAACACTGAAGCTTTCTTT	CAWSFQGARGNTEAFF
-	TRBJ2-7	TRBV11-2	TRBD1	TGTGCCAGCAGCTTAGATCCCCGGACAGGGGGAACCTACGAGCAGTACTTC	CASSLDPRTGGTYEQYF
-	TRBJ1-1	TRBV19	-	TGTGCCAGCAGTTTACAGGGTGGGGGGACTGAAGCTTTCTTT	CASSLQGGGTEAFF
-	TRBJ2-7	TRBV12-3/TRBV12-4	-	TGTGCCAGCAGTTTACACGGGAATACCTACGAGCAGTACTTC	CASSLHGNTYEQYF
-	TRBJ2-7	TRBV4-1	-	TGCGCCAGCAGCCGGATCGGCACAGGCGACTACGAGCAGTACTTC	CASSRIGTGDYEQYF
few	TRBJ1-1	TRBV6-5	-	TGTGCCAGCAGTTACAGGCCGCCGGGCACTGAAGCTTTCTTT	CASSYRPPGTEAFF
-	TRBJ2-1	TRBV5-6	-	TGTGCCAGCGCTATCCGGGACACCGCCTACAATGAGCAGTTCTTC	CASAIRDTAYNEQFF
-	TRBJ1-2	TRBV12-3/TRBV12-4	-	TGTGCCAGCAGTTCGGTGGACGGACGCAATGGCTACACCTTC	CASSSVDGRNGYTF
few	TRBJ2-5	TRBV5-5	-	TGTGCCAGCAGCTCCGGACTAAACCAAGAGACCCAGTACTTC	CASSSGLNQETQYF
few	TRBJ2-7	TRBV29-1	TRBD1	TGCAGCGTAAGGGGTCGACAGGGGTCCTACGAGCAGTACTTC	CSVRGRQGSYEQYF
many	TRBJ2-3	TRBV7-2	-	TGTGCCAGCAGCTTAGGGCATTTAAACGTGGGCGGGATAACGCAGTATTTT	CASSLGHLNVGGITQYF